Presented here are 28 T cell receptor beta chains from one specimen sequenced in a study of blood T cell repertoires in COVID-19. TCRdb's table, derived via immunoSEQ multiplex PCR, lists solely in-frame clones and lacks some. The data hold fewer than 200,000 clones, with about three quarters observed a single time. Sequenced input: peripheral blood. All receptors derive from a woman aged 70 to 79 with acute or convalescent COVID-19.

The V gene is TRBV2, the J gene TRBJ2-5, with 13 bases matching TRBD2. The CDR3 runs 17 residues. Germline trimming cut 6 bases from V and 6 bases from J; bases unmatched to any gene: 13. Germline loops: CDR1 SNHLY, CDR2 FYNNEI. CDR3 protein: CASSAGTSGKGGKTQYF. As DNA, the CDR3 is TGTGCCAGCAGCGCCGGGACTAGCGGGAAGGGGGGGAAGACCCAGTACTTC. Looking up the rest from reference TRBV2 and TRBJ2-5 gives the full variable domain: EPEVTQTPSHQVTQMGQEVILRCVPISNHLYFYWYRQILGQKVEFLVSFYNNEISEKSEIFDDQFSVERPDGSNFTLKIRSTKLEDSAMYFCASSAGTSGKGGKTQYFGPGTRLLVL.

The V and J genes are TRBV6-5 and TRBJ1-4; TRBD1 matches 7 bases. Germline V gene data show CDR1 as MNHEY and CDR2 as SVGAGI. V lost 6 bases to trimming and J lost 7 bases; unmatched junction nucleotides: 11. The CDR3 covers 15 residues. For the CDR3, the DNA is TGTGCCAGCAGCTTCGACAGGGCCGAGGGTGAAAAACTGTTTTTT. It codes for CASSFDRAEGEKLFF.

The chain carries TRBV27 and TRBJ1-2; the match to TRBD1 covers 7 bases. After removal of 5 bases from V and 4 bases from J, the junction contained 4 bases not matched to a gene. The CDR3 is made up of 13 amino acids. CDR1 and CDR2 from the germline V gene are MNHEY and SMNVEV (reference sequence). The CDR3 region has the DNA TGTGCCAGCAGTCCCACAGGGGCCTATGGCTACACCTTC. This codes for CASSPTGAYGYTF.

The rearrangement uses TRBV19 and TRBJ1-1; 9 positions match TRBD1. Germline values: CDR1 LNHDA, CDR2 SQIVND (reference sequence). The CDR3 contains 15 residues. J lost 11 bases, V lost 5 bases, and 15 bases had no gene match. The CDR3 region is CASSPPGTGIGQAFF. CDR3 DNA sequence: TGTGCCAGTAGTCCACCGGGGACAGGGATCGGGCAGGCTTTCTTT.

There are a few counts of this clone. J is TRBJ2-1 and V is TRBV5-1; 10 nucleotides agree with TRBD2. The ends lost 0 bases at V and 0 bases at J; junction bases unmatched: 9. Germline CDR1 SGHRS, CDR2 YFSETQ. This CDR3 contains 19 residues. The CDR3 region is CASSLGTSGPKSSYNEQFF. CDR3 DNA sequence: TGCGCCAGCAGCTTGGGGACTAGCGGCCCGAAGAGCTCCTACAATGAGCAGTTCTTC.

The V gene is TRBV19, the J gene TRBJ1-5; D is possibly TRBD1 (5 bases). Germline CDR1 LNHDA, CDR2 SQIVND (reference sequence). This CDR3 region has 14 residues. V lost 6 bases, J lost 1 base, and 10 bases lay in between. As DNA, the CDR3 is TGTGCCAGTAGAGACACAGGAAGCAATCAGCCCCAGCATTTT. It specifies CASRDTGSNQPQHF.

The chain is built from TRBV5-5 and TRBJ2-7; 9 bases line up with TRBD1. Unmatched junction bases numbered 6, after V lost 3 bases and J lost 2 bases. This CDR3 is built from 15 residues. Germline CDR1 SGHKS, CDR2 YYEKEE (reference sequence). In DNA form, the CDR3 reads TGTGCCAGCAGCTATTCGGGACAGGGTCCCTACGAGCAGTACTTC. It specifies CASSYSGQGPYEQYF. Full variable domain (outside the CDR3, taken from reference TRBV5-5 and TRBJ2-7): DAGVTQSPTHLIKTRGQQVTLRCSPISGHKSVSWYQQVLGQGPQFIFQYYEKEERGRGNFPDRFSARQFPNYSSELNVNALLLGDSALYLCASSYSGQGPYEQYFGPGTRLTVT.

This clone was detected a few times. This CDR3 is CASGGSSKNIQYF. Here the CDR3 DNA reads TGTGCCAGCGGCGGGAGCTCGAAAAACATTCAGTACTTC. V and J are TRBV12-3 or TRBV12-4 and TRBJ2-4, with 7 bases aligning to TRBD2. There are 13 residues in the CDR3. V lost 8 bases to trimming and J lost 4 bases; unmatched junction nucleotides: 5.

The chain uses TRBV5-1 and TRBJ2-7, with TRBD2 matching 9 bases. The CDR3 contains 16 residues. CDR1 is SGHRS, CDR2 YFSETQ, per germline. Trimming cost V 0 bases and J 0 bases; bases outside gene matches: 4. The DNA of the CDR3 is TGCGCCAGCAGCTTGGGGACTAGCGCCGACTCCTACGAGCAGTACTTC. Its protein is CASSLGTSADSYEQYF.

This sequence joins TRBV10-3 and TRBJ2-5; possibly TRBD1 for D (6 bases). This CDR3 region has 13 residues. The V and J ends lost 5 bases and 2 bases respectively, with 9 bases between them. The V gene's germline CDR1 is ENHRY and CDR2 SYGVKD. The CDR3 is CAISRTVQETQYF. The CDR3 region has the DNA TGTGCCATCAGTAGGACAGTACAAGAGACCCAGTACTTC.

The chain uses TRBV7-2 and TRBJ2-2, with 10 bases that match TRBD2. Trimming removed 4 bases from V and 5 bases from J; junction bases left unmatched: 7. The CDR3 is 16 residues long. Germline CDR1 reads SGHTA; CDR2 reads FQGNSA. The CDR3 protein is CASSSRTSGWTGELFF. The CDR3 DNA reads TGTGCCAGCAGCTCCCGGACTAGCGGTTGGACCGGGGAGCTGTTTTTT.

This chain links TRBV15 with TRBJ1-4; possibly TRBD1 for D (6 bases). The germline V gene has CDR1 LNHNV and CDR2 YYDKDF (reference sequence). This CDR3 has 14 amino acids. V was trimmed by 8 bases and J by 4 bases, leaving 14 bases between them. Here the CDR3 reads CATGLDRNNEKLFF. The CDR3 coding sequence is TGTGCCACCGGGTTAGACAGGAATAATGAAAAACTGTTTTTT.

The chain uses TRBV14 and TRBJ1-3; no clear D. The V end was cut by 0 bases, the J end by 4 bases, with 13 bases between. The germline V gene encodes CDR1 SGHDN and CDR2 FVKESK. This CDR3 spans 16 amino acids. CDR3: CASSQDVRGLGNTIYF. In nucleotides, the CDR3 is TGTGCCAGCAGCCAAGATGTCCGAGGGCTGGGAAACACCATATATTTT.

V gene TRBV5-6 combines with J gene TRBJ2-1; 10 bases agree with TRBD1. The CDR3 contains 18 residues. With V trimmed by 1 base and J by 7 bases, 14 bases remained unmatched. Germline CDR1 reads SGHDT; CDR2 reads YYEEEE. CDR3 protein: CASSLSRGSGTGVNEQFF. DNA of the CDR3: TGTGCCAGCAGCTTGTCTAGGGGTTCCGGGACAGGGGTAAATGAGCAGTTCTTC.

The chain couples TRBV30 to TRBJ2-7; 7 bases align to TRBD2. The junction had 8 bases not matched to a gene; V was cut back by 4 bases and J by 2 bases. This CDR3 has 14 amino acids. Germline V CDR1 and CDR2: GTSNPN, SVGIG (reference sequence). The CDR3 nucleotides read TGTGCCTGGAACCCAAGCGGGGTCACCTACGAGCAGTACTTC. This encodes CAWNPSGVTYEQYF. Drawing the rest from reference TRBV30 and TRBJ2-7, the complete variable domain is SQTIHQWPATLVQPVGSPLSLECTVEGTSNPNLYWYRQAAGRGLQLLFYSVGIGQISSEVPQNLSASRPQDRQFILSSKKLLLSDSGFYLCAWNPSGVTYEQYFGPGTRLTVT.

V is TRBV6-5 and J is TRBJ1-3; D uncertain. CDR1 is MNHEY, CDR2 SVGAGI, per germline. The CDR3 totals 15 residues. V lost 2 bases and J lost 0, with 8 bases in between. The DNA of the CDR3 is TGTGCCAGCAGTTACCCGCGAAACTCTGGAAACACCATATATTTT. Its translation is CASSYPRNSGNTIYF.

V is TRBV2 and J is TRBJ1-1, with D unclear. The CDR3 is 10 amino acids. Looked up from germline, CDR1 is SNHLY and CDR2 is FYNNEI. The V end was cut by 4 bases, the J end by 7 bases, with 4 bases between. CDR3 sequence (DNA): TGTGCCAGCAGTGTCGGTGAAGCTTTCTTT. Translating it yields CASSVGEAFF.

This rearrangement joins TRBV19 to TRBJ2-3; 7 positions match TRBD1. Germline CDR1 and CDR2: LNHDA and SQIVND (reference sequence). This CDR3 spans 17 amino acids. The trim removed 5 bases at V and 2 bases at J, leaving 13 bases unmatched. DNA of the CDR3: TGTGCCAGTAGTTTGGAGATTGTGACAGGGCTCACAGATACGCAGTATTTT. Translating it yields CASSLEIVTGLTDTQYF.

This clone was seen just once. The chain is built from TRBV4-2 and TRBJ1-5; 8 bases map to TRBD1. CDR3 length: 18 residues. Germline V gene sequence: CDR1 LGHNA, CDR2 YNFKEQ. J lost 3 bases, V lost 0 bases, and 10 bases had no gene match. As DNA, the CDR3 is TGTGCCAGCAGCCAAGATCGGTTTGCAGGGGGCTTCAATCAGCCCCAGCATTTT. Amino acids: CASSQDRFAGGFNQPQHF.

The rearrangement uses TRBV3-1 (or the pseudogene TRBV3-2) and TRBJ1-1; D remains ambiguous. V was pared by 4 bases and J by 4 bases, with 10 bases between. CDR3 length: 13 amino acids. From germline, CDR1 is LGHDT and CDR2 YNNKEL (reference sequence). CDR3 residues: CASSLARSTEAFF. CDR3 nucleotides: TGTGCCAGCAGCCTAGCAAGAAGCACTGAAGCTTTCTTT.

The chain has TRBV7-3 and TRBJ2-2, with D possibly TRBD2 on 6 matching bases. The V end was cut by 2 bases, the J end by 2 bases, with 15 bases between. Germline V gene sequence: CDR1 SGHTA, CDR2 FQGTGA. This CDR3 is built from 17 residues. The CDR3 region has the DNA TGTGCCAGCAGCTTATTGGGTAGCGGAATAAACACCGGGGAGCTGTTTTTT. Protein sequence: CASSLLGSGINTGELFF.

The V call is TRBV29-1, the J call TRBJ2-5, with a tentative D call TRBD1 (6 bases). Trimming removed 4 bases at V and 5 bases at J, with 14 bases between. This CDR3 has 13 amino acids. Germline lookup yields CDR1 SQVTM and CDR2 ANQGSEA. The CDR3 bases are TGCAGCGTTGCCGTGACTGGGGGCGAGACCCAGTACTTC. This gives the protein CSVAVTGGETQYF.

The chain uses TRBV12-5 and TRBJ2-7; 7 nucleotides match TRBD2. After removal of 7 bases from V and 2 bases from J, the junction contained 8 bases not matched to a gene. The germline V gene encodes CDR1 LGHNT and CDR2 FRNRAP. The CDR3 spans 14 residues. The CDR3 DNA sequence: TGTGCTAGTGCCTCCCAAAGCGGGACCTACGAGCAGTACTTC. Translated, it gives CASASQSGTYEQYF. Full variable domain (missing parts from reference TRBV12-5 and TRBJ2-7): DARVTQTPRHKVTEMGQEVTMRCQPILGHNTVFWYRQTMMQGLELLAYFRNRAPLDDSGMPKDRFSAEMPDATLATLKIQPSEPRDSAVYFCASASQSGTYEQYFGPGTRLTVT.

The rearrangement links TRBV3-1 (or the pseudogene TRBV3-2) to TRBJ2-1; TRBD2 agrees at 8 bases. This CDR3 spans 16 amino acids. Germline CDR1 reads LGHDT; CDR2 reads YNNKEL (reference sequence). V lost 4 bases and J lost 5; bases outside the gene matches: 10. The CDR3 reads CASSLRSGTRDNEQFF. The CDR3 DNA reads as TGTGCCAGCAGCCTCCGCTCCGGGACTAGAGACAATGAGCAGTTCTTC.

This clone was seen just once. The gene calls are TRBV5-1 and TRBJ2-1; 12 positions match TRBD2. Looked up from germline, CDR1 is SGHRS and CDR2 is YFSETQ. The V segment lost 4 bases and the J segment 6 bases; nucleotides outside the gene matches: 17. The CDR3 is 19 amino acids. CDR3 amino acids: CASSPGRGLLAGGFNEQFF. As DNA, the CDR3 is TGCGCCAGCAGCCCGGGGAGGGGCCTACTAGCGGGAGGTTTCAATGAGCAGTTCTTC.

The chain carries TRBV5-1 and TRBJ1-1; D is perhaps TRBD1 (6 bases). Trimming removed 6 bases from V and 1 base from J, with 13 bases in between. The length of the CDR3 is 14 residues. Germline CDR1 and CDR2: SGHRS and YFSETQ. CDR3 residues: CASTETGTNTEAFF. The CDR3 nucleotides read TGCGCCAGCACCGAAACAGGGACGAACACTGAAGCTTTCTTT.

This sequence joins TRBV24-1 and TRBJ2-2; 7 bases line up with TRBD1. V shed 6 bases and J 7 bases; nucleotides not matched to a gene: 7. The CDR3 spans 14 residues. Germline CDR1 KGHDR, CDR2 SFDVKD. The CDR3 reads CATSRSGGIGELFF. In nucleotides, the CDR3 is TGTGCCACCAGTCGTTCAGGGGGAATCGGGGAGCTGTTTTTT.

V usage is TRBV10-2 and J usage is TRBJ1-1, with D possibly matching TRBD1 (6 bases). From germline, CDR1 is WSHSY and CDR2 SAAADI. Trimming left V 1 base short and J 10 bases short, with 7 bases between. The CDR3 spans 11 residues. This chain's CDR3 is CASSELGGAFF. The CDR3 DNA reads TGCGCCAGCAGTGAGTTAGGGGGAGCTTTCTTT.